The sample holds many counts of the clone carrying this T cell receptor (beta chain). Germline is not matched at one junction end, which may reflect a read error. The data are from a study of identical twins. CDR3 length: 13 residues. Germline V gives CDR1 SGHRS, CDR2 YFSETQ. TCRdb ran MiXCR on the 5' RACE reads and lists one entry per CDR3 protein. This table has around 510,000 distinct CDR3 sequences, 13% to 15% appearing once. The data also belong to a second study, concerning yellow fever vaccine responses in identical twins.

The chain links TRBV5-1 to TRBJ2-7; 12 nucleotides match TRBD1. The specimen sequenced was CD4+ T cells sorted from blood. This clonotype was obtained from a woman in her late teens or twenties in good health. The CDR3 loop is CASRGQGAYEQYF. Here the CDR3 DNA reads TGTGCCAGCAGGGGACAGGGGGCTTACGAGCAGTACTTC.